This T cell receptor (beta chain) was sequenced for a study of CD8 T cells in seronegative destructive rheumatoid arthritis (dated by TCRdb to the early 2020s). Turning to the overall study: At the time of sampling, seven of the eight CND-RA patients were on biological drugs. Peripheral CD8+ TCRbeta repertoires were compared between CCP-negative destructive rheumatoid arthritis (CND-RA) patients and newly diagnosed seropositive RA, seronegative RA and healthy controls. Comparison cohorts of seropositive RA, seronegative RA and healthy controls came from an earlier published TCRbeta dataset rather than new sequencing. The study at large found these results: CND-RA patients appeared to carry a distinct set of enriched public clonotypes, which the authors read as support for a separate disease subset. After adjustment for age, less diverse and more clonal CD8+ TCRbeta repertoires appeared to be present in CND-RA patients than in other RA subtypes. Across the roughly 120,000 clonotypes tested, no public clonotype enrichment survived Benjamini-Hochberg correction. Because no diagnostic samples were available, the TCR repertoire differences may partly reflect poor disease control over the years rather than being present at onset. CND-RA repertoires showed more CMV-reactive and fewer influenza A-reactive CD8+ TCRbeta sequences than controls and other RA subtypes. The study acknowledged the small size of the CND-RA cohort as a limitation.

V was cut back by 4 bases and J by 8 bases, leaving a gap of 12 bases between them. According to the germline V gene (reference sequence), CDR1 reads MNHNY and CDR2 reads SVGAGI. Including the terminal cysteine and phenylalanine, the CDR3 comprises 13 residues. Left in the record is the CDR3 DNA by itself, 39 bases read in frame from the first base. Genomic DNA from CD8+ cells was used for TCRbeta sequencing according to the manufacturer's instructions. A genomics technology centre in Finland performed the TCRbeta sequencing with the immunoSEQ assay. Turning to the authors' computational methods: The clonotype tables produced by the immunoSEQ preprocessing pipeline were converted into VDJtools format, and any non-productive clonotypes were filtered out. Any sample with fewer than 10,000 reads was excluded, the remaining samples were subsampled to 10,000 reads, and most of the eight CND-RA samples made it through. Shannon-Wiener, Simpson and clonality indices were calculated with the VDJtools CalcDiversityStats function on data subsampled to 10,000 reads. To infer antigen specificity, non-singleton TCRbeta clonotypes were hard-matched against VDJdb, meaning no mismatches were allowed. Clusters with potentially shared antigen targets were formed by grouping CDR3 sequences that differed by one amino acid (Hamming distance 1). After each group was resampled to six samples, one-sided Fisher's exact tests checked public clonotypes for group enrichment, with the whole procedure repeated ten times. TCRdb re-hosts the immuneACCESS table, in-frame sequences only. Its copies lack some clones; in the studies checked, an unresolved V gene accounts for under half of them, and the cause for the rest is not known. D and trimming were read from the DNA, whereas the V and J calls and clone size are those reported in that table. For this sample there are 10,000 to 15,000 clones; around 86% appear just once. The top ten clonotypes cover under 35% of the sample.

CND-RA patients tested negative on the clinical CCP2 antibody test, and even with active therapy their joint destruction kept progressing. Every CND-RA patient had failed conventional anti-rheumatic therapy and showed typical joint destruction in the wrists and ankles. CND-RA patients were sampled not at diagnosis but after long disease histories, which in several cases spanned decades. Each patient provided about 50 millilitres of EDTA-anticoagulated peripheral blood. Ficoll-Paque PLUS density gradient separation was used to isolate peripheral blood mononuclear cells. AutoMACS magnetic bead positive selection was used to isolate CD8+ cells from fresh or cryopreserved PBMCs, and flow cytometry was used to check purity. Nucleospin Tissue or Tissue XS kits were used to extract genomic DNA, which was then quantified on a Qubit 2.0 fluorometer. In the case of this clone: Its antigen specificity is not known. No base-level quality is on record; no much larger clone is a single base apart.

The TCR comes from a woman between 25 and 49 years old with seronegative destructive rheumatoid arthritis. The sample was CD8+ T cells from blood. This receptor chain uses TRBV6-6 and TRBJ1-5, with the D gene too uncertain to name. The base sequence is TGTGCCAGCAGTTGGTCCGGAGAGGAGCCCCAGCATTTT. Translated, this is CASSWSGEEPQHF.